The 25 T cell receptor beta chains given below trace back to one sample, sequenced in a study of cytomegalovirus exposure and HLA in healthy donors. This PCR relied on a set of 60 Vbeta primers and 13 Jbeta primers. Using immunoSEQ multiplex PCR, the repertoire was profiled, and TCRdb retains in-frame clones only, with some absent. The table lists fewer than 55,000 clones, roughly 60% of them singletons, with more than 10% in the top ten. Sequencing used PBMCs. The receptors come from a man between 60 and 75 years old in good health and CMV-seropositive.

The J gene is TRBJ2-3, the V gene TRBV9; D may be TRBD2 (6 bases). Germline V gene data show CDR1 as SGDLS and CDR2 as YYNGEE. The CDR3 consists of 13 residues. Between the trimmed V and J ends, which lost 4 bases and 1 base, there was a span of 7 bases. In DNA, the CDR3 is TGTGCCAGCAGCTCTAGCGGCACAGATACGCAGTATTTT. It codes for CASSSSGTDTQYF.

The V gene is TRBV28, the J gene TRBJ2-2; a weak D match, TRBD1 (5 bases). Trimming took off 7 bases at V and 6 bases at J, with 15 bases between the two ends. Germline V CDR1 and CDR2: MDHEN, SYDVKM. The CDR3 has 14 residues. The CDR3 is CASKNQGTAGELFF. The CDR3 DNA reads as TGTGCCAGCAAGAACCAGGGTACGGCCGGGGAGCTGTTTTTT. Supplemented by reference TRBV28 and TRBJ2-2, the full variable domain reads DVKVTQSSRYLVKRTGEKVFLECVQDMDHENMFWYRQDPGLGLRLIYFSYDVKMKEKGDIPEGYSVSREKKERFSLILESASTNQTSMYLCASKNQGTAGELFFGEGSRLTVL.

This clone was recorded a few times. The chain recombines TRBV5-4 with TRBJ2-3, with TRBD1 matching over 9 bases. Looked up from germline, CDR1 is SGHNT and CDR2 is YYREEE (reference sequence). This CDR3 has 14 amino acids. The V and J ends lost 4 bases and 8 bases, in that order; junction bases with no gene match: 8. CDR3 nucleotides: TGTGCCAGCAGCCGTGGACAGGGACAGGGTACGCAGTATTTT. As protein: CASSRGQGQGTQYF.

This sequence joins TRBV29-1 and TRBJ2-3; 15 nucleotides align to TRBD2. This CDR3 region has 17 residues. V shed 6 bases and J 2 bases; nucleotides not matched to a gene: 9. The germline CDR1 and CDR2 sequences are SQVTM and ANQGSEA. The chain's CDR3 is CSVGRTSGRAITDTQYF. The CDR3 DNA is TGCAGCGTAGGGCGGACTAGCGGGAGGGCCATCACAGATACGCAGTATTTT.

This clone has a handful of counts. The rearrangement uses TRBV9 and TRBJ2-3; 7 positions match TRBD1. Trimming cost V 4 bases and J 6 bases; bases outside gene matches: 5. Per germline, CDR1 SGDLS and CDR2 YYNGEE. This CDR3 spans 13 amino acids. In nucleotides, the CDR3 is TGTGCCAGCAGCCGAGGGACAGCCGATACGCAGTATTTT. Encoded protein: CASSRGTADTQYF.

The chain recombines TRBV27 with TRBJ1-5; D unclear. Deletions cut 3 bases from V and 2 bases from J, with 5 bases between. The CDR3 totals 13 residues. CDR1 MNHEY and CDR2 SMNVEV come from the germline V gene (reference sequence). The CDR3: CASSFRGNQPQHF. The CDR3 DNA is TGTGCCAGCAGTTTTCGGGGCAATCAGCCCCAGCATTTT.

This chain uses TRBV5-5 with TRBJ2-3; 7 nucleotides match TRBD2. Germline CDR1 SGHKS, CDR2 YYEKEE (reference sequence). Trimming removed 5 bases from V and 0 bases from J; junction bases left unmatched: 6. This CDR3 is built from 15 residues. CDR3 residues: CASRIAGASTDTQYF. The CDR3 nucleotides are TGTGCCAGCAGGATAGCGGGTGCTAGCACAGATACGCAGTATTTT.

The rearrangement joins TRBV7-2 to TRBJ2-1; 8 bases align to TRBD2. The V segment lost 5 bases and the J segment 10 bases; nucleotides outside the gene matches: 10. This CDR3 is 14 amino acids long. The germline V gene has CDR1 SGHTA and CDR2 FQGNSA. The CDR3 DNA reads as TGTGCCAGCAGCACCGGGACTAGGGGCCTGGAGCAGTTCTTC. Protein sequence: CASSTGTRGLEQFF.

CDR3 protein: CSVATGSYEQYF. The CDR3 coding sequence is TGCAGCGTGGCGACAGGCTCCTACGAGCAGTACTTC. The gene calls are TRBV29-1 and TRBJ2-7, with a possible D match to TRBD1 (6 bases). The CDR3 length is 12 residues. Trimming took 6 bases from V and 0 from J, leaving 9 bases between them. The germline V gene has CDR1 SQVTM and CDR2 ANQGSEA.

The V gene is TRBV15, the J gene TRBJ2-7; perhaps TRBD2 as D (6 bases). This CDR3 is built from 15 residues. V dropped 6 bases and J dropped 2 bases, with 17 bases sitting between them. CDR1 is LNHNV, CDR2 YYDKDF, per germline (reference sequence). CDR3 nucleotides: TGTGCCACCAGTCCCTTGGGGGGTATAGCCTACGAGCAGTACTTC. Translating it yields CATSPLGGIAYEQYF.

The chain links TRBV2 to TRBJ2-7; 9 bases match TRBD1. The V gene end was trimmed by 4 bases and the J gene end by 2 bases; junction bases not matched to a gene: 3. This CDR3 has 14 residues. CDR1 SNHLY and CDR2 FYNNEI come from the germline V gene. This CDR3 reads CASSAGQGTYEQYF. DNA of the CDR3: TGTGCCAGCAGTGCGGGACAGGGAACCTACGAGCAGTACTTC.

This chain joins TRBV27 and TRBJ2-7, with TRBD1 matching over 8 bases. Germline V lookup: CDR1 MNHEY, CDR2 SMNVEV (reference sequence). The trim removed 6 bases at V and 13 bases at J, leaving 11 bases unmatched. The CDR3 extends over 12 amino acids. CDR3 DNA: TGTGCCAGCAGCTTTATCCCGGGACAGGCTTACTTC. Translated, it gives CASSFIPGQAYF.

The J gene is TRBJ2-3, the V gene TRBV13; 7 bases fit TRBD2. With V trimmed by 5 bases and J by 1 base, 12 bases remained unmatched. The CDR3 length is 17 residues. CDR1 is PRHDT and CDR2 is FYEKMQ in the germline V gene (reference sequence). CDR3 DNA sequence: TGTGCCAGCAGCCTTGAAATTGCGGGAGTACGCACAGATACGCAGTATTTT. Translated, it gives CASSLEIAGVRTDTQYF.

The chain employs TRBV5-5 and TRBJ2-7; D might be TRBD2 (6 bases). V was trimmed by 4 bases and J by 1 base, leaving 18 bases between them. The germline gives CDR1 SGHKS, CDR2 YYEKEE (reference sequence). The CDR3 extends over 16 amino acids. CDR3 loop: CASSVTPGTVSYEQYF. For the CDR3, the DNA is TGTGCCAGCAGCGTAACGCCCGGGACTGTATCCTACGAGCAGTACTTC.

V gene TRBV7-9 combines with J gene TRBJ2-5; D is ambiguous. With the DNA end fitting TRBJ2-7 better, the J assignment may be wrong. The germline CDR1 and CDR2 sequences are SEHNR and FQNEAQ (reference sequence). The CDR3 is made up of 13 amino acids. CDR3 region: CASSFQVTYEQYF. In nucleotides, the CDR3 is TGTGCCAGCAGCTTTCAGGTTACCTACGAGCAGTACTTC.

In this sample, this clone turned up a few times. The CDR3 DNA sequence: TGCAGCGTTCGACTGAACCTAGCCAAAAACATTCAGTACTTC. Its protein product is CSVRLNLAKNIQYF. V usage is TRBV29-1 and J usage is TRBJ2-4, with D unclear. CDR1 and CDR2 (germline): SQVTM, ANQGSEA. With 5 bases removed from V and 0 bases from J, the gap between germline ends came to 11 bases. The CDR3 extends over 14 amino acids.

The chain uses TRBV19 and TRBJ1-2; 7 bases are a match to TRBD1. The ends lost 0 bases at V and 4 bases at J; junction bases unmatched: 5. Germline assignment: CDR1 LNHDA and CDR2 SQIVND (reference sequence). This CDR3 has 15 amino acids. CDR3 sequence reads: CASSIDSGQIYGYTF. DNA for the CDR3: TGTGCCAGTAGTATAGATTCGGGACAGATCTATGGCTACACCTTC.

CDR3 bases: TGTGCCAGCAGTCAGAAGACGGGGAACACCGGGGAGCTGTTTTTT. This encodes CASSQKTGNTGELFF. The chain links TRBV6-1 to TRBJ2-2, with D uncertain. The CDR3 length is 15 residues. Trimming cost V 5 bases and J 1 base, with 11 bases left between them. CDR1 is MNHNS, CDR2 SASEGT, per germline.

The chain employs TRBV19 and TRBJ2-2; no reliable D call. The CDR3 length is 14 residues. V lost 0 bases and J lost 6, with 8 bases in between. Germline CDR1 and CDR2: LNHDA and SQIVND (reference sequence). CDR3 amino acids: CASSIDERAGELFF. The CDR3 DNA sequence: TGTGCCAGTAGTATAGATGAAAGAGCCGGGGAGCTGTTTTTT. Based on the CDR3 plus reference TRBV19 and TRBJ2-2, the full variable domain is DGGITQSPKYLFRKEGQNVTLSCEQNLNHDAMYWYRQDPGQGLRLIYYSQIVNDFQKGDIAEGYSVSREKKESFPLTVTSAQKNPTAFYLCASSIDERAGELFFGEGSRLTVL.

This clone was counted once. The V call is TRBV2, the J call TRBJ2-1; D is perhaps TRBD2 (6 bases). The length of the CDR3 is 12 residues. Trimming removed 8 bases at V and 15 bases at J, with 20 bases between. Germline assignment: CDR1 SNHLY and CDR2 FYNNEI. CDR3 nucleotides: TGTGCCAGCTGGAGCGAGGCCAGGAGGGGGTTCTTC. Translation gives CASWSEARRGFF.

The chain has TRBV4-3 and TRBJ1-1; unclear D gene. This CDR3 region has 15 residues. Trimming took 3 bases from V and 4 from J, leaving 15 bases between them. Per the germline V gene, CDR1 is LGHNA and CDR2 is YSLEER. CDR3 nucleotide sequence: TGCGCCAGCAGCCACGGTGGCGGGTGGGCCACTGAAGCTTTCTTT. Its translation is CASSHGGGWATEAFF.

This chain joins TRBV4-2 and TRBJ2-3, with D possibly being TRBD2 (6 bases). Germline CDR1 is LGHNA and CDR2 is YNFKEQ. V gave up 5 bases and J gave up 6 bases, with 18 bases separating them. The CDR3 has 15 residues. The CDR3 DNA reads TGTGCCAGCAGCAATTTGCGGGGAACCTTTGATACGCAGTATTTT. Translation: CASSNLRGTFDTQYF.

The chain is built from TRBV29-1 and TRBJ2-7; perhaps TRBD1 as D (6 bases). The CDR3 consists of 12 residues. Germline V gene lookup returns CDR1 SQVTM and CDR2 ANQGSEA. The V end lost 5 bases, the J end lost 3 bases, and 11 bases lay between the germline ends. This CDR3 reads CSVSGQNYEQYF. The CDR3 nucleotides are TGCAGCGTTTCAGGACAGAACTACGAGCAGTACTTC.

This chain links TRBV5-6 with TRBJ1-4, with D possibly matching TRBD1 (6 bases). The germline V gene has CDR1 SGHDT and CDR2 YYEEEE. The CDR3 runs 14 residues. Trimming stripped 2 bases from V and 4 bases from J, with 9 bases between. The CDR3 sequence is CASSFGTLNEKLFF. The CDR3 nucleotides read TGTGCCAGCAGCTTCGGGACACTTAATGAAAAACTGTTTTTT.

The chain has TRBV29-1 and TRBJ2-3, with D unclear. Trimming pared 2 bases from V and 1 base from J, leaving 16 bases between. CDR3 size: 16 residues. The germline V gene has CDR1 SQVTM and CDR2 ANQGSEA. DNA of the CDR3: TGCAGCGTTGAAAGTCATCCTACTGGAGGCACAGATACGCAGTATTTT. This encodes CSVESHPTGGTDTQYF.